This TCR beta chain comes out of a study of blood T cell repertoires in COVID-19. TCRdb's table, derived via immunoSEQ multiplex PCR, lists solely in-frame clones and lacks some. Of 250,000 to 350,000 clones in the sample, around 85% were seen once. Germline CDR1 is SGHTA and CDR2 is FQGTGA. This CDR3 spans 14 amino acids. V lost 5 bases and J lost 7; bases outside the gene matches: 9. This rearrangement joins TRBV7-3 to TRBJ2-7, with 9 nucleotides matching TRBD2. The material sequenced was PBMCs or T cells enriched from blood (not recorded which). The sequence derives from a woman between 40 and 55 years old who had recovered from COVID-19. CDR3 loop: CASSPMGGREEQYF. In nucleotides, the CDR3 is TGTGCCAGCAGCCCAATGGGCGGGAGGGAAGAGCAGTACTTC. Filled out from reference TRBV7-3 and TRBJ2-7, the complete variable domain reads GAGVSQTPSNKVTEKGKYVELRCDPISGHTALYWYRQSLGQGPEFLIYFQGTGAADDSGLPNDRFFAVRPEGSVSTLKIQRTERGDSAVYLCASSPMGGREEQYFGPGTRLTVT.